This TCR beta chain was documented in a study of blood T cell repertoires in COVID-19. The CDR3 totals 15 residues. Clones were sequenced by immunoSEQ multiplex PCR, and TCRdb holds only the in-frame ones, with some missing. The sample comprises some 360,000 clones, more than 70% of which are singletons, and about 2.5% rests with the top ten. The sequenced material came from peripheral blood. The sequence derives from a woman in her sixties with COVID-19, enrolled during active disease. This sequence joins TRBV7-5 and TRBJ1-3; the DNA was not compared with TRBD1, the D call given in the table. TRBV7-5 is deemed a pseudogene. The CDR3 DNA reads TGTGCCAGAAGCTTATCCCCAGACTCTGGAAACACCATATATTTT. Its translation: CARSLSPDSGNTIYF.